This passage covers 9 T cell receptor beta chains from one sample sequenced in a study of T cells in Graves' hyperthyroidism and ophthalmopathy. RNA transcripts served as the template for amplifying TCR beta CDR3 regions. First-round RT-PCR targeting the TCR CDR3 was performed with the HTBI primer set. Each CDR3 protein is one row after TCRdb ran MiXCR on the multiplex PCR reads. The data contain about 200,000 distinct CDR3 sequences, less than 20% of them seen just once; the ten biggest clones take up roughly 55%. Sequenced material: blood. The receptor source for this set is a woman in her 50s with Graves' hyperthyroidism.

This clonotype has just a few counts. In nucleotides, the CDR3 is TGCAGCGCCGCAAGGAATGAGGGGGCGGTTGGTGGGGCTTTCTTT. It codes for CSAARNEGAVGGAFF. The chain is built from TRBV29-1 and TRBJ1-1, with 7 bases aligning to TRBD1. CDR1 SQVTM and CDR2 ANQGSEA come from the germline V gene. The trim removed 7 bases at V and 11 bases at J, leaving 22 bases unmatched. CDR3 length: 15 amino acids.

This clonotype was seen ten or more times. The chain has TRBV5-1 and TRBJ1-1, with D hard to call. This CDR3 contains 13 residues. V dropped 3 bases and J dropped 1 base, with 7 bases sitting between them. Germline V CDR1 and CDR2: SGHRS, YFSETQ. The CDR3 loop reads CASSSHQNTEAFF. The CDR3 DNA follows: TGCGCCAGCAGCTCCCACCAGAACACTGAAGCTTTCTTT. Full variable domain (missing parts from reference TRBV5-1 and TRBJ1-1): KAGVTQTPRYLIKTRGQQVTLSCSPISGHRSVSWYQQTPGQGLQFLFEYFSETQRNKGNFPGRFSGRQFSNSRSEMNVSTLELGDSALYLCASSSHQNTEAFFGQGTRLTVV.

V and J are TRBV20-1 and TRBJ1-1, with D maybe TRBD1 (5 bases). CDR1 is DFQATT and CDR2 is SNEGSKA in the germline V gene (reference sequence). Trimming took off 1 base at V and 4 bases at J, with 13 bases between the two ends. This CDR3 has 14 residues. This CDR3 is CSARVGGAATEAFF. The CDR3 nucleotides are TGCAGTGCTAGAGTAGGTGGGGCGGCCACTGAAGCTTTCTTT.

In its sample, this clonotype was seen many times. The chain employs TRBV29-1 and TRBJ1-1; the D gene is possibly TRBD1 (6 bases). Germline V gene data show CDR1 as SQVTM and CDR2 as ANQGSEA. The CDR3 has 14 residues. V dropped 7 bases and J dropped 0 bases, with 15 bases sitting between them. In DNA form, the CDR3 reads TGCAGCGGTCGAGGGGGAATCGTGAACACTGAAGCTTTCTTT. Translated, it gives CSGRGGIVNTEAFF.

The genes are TRBV12-3 or TRBV12-4 and TRBJ2-1, with 12 bases that match TRBD2. CDR3 length: 18 residues. V lost 4 bases and J lost 6; bases outside the gene matches: 13. For the CDR3, the DNA is TGTGCCAGCAGTTATGGGATATCTAGCGGGAGGGCCGTCAATGAGCAGTTCTTC. Amino acid sequence: CASSYGISSGRAVNEQFF.

There are many counts of this clonotype. The chain combines TRBV19 with TRBJ1-5, with TRBD1 matching 7 bases. This CDR3 spans 18 amino acids. The V gene's germline CDR1 is LNHDA and CDR2 SQIVND (reference sequence). V dropped 3 bases and J dropped 3; count of bases not matched to a gene: 14. The CDR3 DNA sequence: TGTGCCAGTAGTATTGGGGACAGTTTTCCTCCCTTCAATCAGCCCCAGCATTTT. This translates into CASSIGDSFPPFNQPQHF.

This clonotype was observed many times. The chain links TRBV20-1 to TRBJ1-1; tentative D call: TRBD1 (6 bases). V was trimmed by 5 bases and J by 1 base, leaving 11 bases between them. CDR1 and CDR2 from the germline V gene are DFQATT and SNEGSKA (reference sequence). The CDR3 runs to 13 residues. The CDR3 DNA reads TGCAGTGCTCGGTGGACAGCGAACACTGAAGCTTTCTTT. The encoded protein is CSARWTANTEAFF.

At least ten counts were recorded for this clonotype. The chain employs TRBV2 and TRBJ1-2; D is unclear. V lost 3 bases to trimming and J lost 2 bases, with 7 bases between them. The V gene's germline CDR1 is SNHLY and CDR2 FYNNEI. This CDR3 spans 13 amino acids. Here the CDR3 reads CASSEGWNYGYTF. CDR3 sequence (DNA): TGTGCCAGCAGTGAGGGGTGGAACTATGGCTACACCTTC.

The rearrangement joins TRBV12-3 or TRBV12-4 to TRBJ1-2; no clear D gene. The CDR3 spans 12 residues. The V gene lost 6 bases and the J gene lost 8 bases, with 13 bases spanning the gap. CDR3 nucleotide sequence: TGTGCCAGCAGCCCCGCAGAGTCCGGCTACACCTTC. Amino acids: CASSPAESGYTF.